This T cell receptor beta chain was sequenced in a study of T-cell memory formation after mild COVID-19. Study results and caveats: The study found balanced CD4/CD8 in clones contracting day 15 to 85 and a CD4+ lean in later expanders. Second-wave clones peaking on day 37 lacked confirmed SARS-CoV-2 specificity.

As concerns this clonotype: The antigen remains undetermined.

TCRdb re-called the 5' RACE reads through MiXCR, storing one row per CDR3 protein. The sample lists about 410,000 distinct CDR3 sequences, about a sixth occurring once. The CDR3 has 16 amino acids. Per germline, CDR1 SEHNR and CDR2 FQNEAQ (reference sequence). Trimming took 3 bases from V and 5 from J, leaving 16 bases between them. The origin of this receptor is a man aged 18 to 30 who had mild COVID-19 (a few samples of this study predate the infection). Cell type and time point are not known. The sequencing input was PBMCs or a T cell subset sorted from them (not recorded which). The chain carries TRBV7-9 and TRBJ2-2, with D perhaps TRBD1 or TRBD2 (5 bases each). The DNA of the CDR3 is TGTGCCAGCAGCTTGAGGGCAGGGATGGAGACCGGGGAGCTGTTTTTT. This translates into CASSLRAGMETGELFF.